The TCR beta chain described here comes from a study of control samples from healthy donors and cancer patients. Clones were sequenced by immunoSEQ multiplex PCR, and TCRdb holds only the in-frame ones, with some missing. The sample has around 90,000 clones, 86% seen once. Sequencing was carried out using blood. The sequence came from a young man in good health.

The chain's CDR3 is CASSLSSFNEQFF. The CDR3 DNA reads as TGCGCCAGCAGCTTGTCCAGTTTCAATGAGCAGTTCTTC. This rearrangement joins TRBV5-1 to TRBJ2-1; the D is unclear. From germline, CDR1 is SGHRS and CDR2 YFSETQ. V lost 1 base, J lost 6 bases, and 8 bases lay in between. The CDR3 spans 13 residues.